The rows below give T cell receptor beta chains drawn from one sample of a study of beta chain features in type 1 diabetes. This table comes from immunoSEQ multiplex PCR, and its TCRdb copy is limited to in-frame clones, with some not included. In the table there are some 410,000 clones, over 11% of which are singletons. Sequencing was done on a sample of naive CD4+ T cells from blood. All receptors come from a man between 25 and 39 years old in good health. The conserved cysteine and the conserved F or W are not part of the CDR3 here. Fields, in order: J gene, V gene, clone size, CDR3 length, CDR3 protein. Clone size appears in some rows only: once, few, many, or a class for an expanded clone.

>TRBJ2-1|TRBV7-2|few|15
ASSPGTSGLNYNEQF
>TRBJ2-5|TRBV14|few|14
ASSQEPVRVQETQY
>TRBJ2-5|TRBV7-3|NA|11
ASSFSEGKTQY
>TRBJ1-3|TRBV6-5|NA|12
ASSYGGAGNTIY
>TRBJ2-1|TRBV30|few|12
AWTSGSTLNEQF
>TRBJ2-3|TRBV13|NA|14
ASSGEREGLVRTQY
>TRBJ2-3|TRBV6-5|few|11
ASSQGGADTQY
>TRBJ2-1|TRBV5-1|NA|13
ASSLGLAGHNEQF
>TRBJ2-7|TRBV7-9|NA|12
ASSLEFRPNEQY
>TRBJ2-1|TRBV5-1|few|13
ASSLIAGDHNEQF
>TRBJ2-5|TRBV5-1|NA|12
ASSLVSGGETQY
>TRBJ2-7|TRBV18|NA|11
ASSPGTTYEQY
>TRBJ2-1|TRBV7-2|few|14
ASSLVTSEFYNEQF
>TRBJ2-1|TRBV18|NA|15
ASSPPDRGSSYNEQF
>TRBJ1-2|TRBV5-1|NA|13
ASSLGTAANYGYT
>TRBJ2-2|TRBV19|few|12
ASRKPGSTGELF
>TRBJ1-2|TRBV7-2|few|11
ASSRDRNYGYT
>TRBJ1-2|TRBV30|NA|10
AWSVGGEGYT
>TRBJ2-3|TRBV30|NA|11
ACLGGRADTQY
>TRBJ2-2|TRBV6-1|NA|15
ASSEVLGLAVTGELF